Included here is one T cell receptor (beta chain) sequence, with context. What it recognizes is unknown. Sequencing was performed with immunoSEQ multiplex PCR; in TCRdb, only in-frame clones are kept and a portion is missing. The sample consists of more than 20,000 clones, 70% to 80% of them appearing once. Time point in this sample: week 11, during vaccination. Vaccination used 300 ug of mutant IDH1 20-mer peptide per dose, with topical imiquimod. V shed 0 bases, J shed 7 bases, and the junction held 5 bases outside the gene matches. The germline V gene encodes CDR1 SGHDT and CDR2 YYEEEE. CDR3 length equals 15 residues. This record belongs to a study of a mutant IDH1 vaccine in newly diagnosed glioma. Across the study: Patients in the study were vaccinated eight times, receiving shots in weeks 1, 3, 5, 7, 11, 15, 19 and 23.

The material sequenced was PBMCs, taken from a glioma patient whose treatment included an IDH1 peptide vaccine. The chain recombines TRBV5-6 with TRBJ2-1, with 9 bases that match TRBD1. The TCR originated in a man in his forties with glioma. The DNA of the CDR3 is TGTGCCAGCAGCTTGGCCTGGACAGGGGTAAATGAGCAGTTCTTC. Translating it yields CASSLAWTGVNEQFF.